Following are 26 T cell receptor beta chains from one sample sequenced in a study of control samples from healthy donors and cancer patients. Data came from immunoSEQ multiplex PCR; TCRdb stores just in-frame clones and leaves some out. The sample holds over 40,000 clones, 88% seen once. The material sequenced was PBMCs. These receptors originate from a man aged 50-59 years with head and neck cancer.

This chain joins TRBV7-9 and TRBJ2-1; D remains unclear. The V end was cut by 5 bases, the J end by 10 bases, with 12 bases between. Germline V gene lookup returns CDR1 SEHNR and CDR2 FQNEAQ (reference sequence). CDR3 length equals 12 residues. CDR3 bases: TGTGCCAGCAGCCTCACAACCGGAGAGCAGTTCTTC. This translates into CASSLTTGEQFF.

V usage is TRBV10-3 and J usage is TRBJ2-2; 8 positions agree with TRBD2. The CDR3 is 14 amino acids. Germline CDR1 reads ENHRY; CDR2 reads SYGVKD. After removal of 7 bases from V and 0 bases from J, the junction contained 1 base not matched to a gene. DNA of the CDR3: TGTGCCATCAAGGGACTAGCGAACACCGGGGAGCTGTTTTTT. Its protein product is CAIKGLANTGELFF.

V is TRBV5-1 and J is TRBJ2-7; unclear D gene. Per germline, CDR1 SGHRS and CDR2 YFSETQ. With 0 bases removed from V and 2 bases from J, the gap between germline ends came to 12 bases. This CDR3 spans 15 amino acids. The CDR3 loop reads CASSLDGDLAYEQYF. DNA of the CDR3: TGCGCCAGCAGCTTGGACGGAGATTTGGCCTACGAGCAGTACTTC. Together with reference TRBV5-1 and TRBJ2-7, the CDR3 gives the full variable domain: KAGVTQTPRYLIKTRGQQVTLSCSPISGHRSVSWYQQTPGQGLQFLFEYFSETQRNKGNFPGRFSGRQFSNSRSEMNVSTLELGDSALYLCASSLDGDLAYEQYFGPGTRLTVT.

The chain is built from TRBV20-1 and TRBJ1-1; D remains ambiguous. CDR3 size: 11 residues. V was pared by 3 bases and J by 1 base, with 3 bases between. Germline CDR1 is DFQATT and CDR2 is SNEGSKA (reference sequence). The DNA for the CDR3 is TGCAGTGCTAGTAAGAACACTGAAGCTTTCTTT. Its protein product is CSASKNTEAFF.

This chain joins TRBV24-1 and TRBJ2-1, with 8 nucleotides matching TRBD1. Germline V gene sequence: CDR1 KGHDR, CDR2 SFDVKD. V shed 3 bases, J shed 9 bases, and the junction held 12 bases outside the gene matches. CDR3 length: 16 residues. CDR3 residues: CATSDRGTGSFSEQFF. The CDR3 DNA reads as TGTGCCACCAGTGATCGCGGGACAGGAAGTTTCAGTGAGCAGTTCTTC.

The chain links TRBV5-1 to TRBJ2-3, with D perhaps TRBD1 (6 bases). V dropped 4 bases and J dropped 0 bases, with 15 bases sitting between them. This CDR3 is built from 16 residues. Germline V CDR1 and CDR2: SGHRS, YFSETQ. The CDR3 region has the DNA TGCGCCAGCAGCGGGGGCTCGCAGGCTAGCACAGATACGCAGTATTTT. This codes for CASSGGSQASTDTQYF.

The rearrangement uses TRBV27 and TRBJ1-1; 8 bases are shared with TRBD1. Germline loops: CDR1 MNHEY, CDR2 SMNVEV (reference sequence). The CDR3 is 14 residues long. V dropped 5 bases and J dropped 1; count of bases not matched to a gene: 3. In nucleotides, the CDR3 is TGTGCCAGCAGTCGTGGGACAGGGAACACTGAAGCTTTCTTT. Encoded protein: CASSRGTGNTEAFF.

This chain joins TRBV27 and TRBJ2-3; 8 bases map to TRBD2. Germline CDR1 MNHEY, CDR2 SMNVEV (reference sequence). The CDR3 runs 17 residues. V lost 4 bases and J lost 3; bases outside the gene matches: 12. The CDR3 DNA is TGTGCCAGCAGTTCCCCCGGGGTTAGCGGGACGACAGATACGCAGTATTTT. This sequence encodes CASSSPGVSGTTDTQYF.

The V and J genes are TRBV29-1 and TRBJ2-5; TRBD2 might be the D (6 bases). The CDR3 runs 12 residues. Germline CDR1 is SQVTM and CDR2 is ANQGSEA. V was cut by 3 bases and J by 6 bases, with 11 bases left in between. The CDR3 loop reads CSVDFGGKTQYF. As DNA, the CDR3 is TGCAGCGTTGATTTCGGGGGTAAGACCCAGTACTTC.

This chain joins TRBV2 and TRBJ2-7; D not certain. The CDR3 consists of 12 residues. Between the trimmed V and J ends, which lost 5 bases and 9 bases, there was a span of 14 bases. Germline V gene lookup returns CDR1 SNHLY and CDR2 FYNNEI. DNA of the CDR3: TGTGCCAGCAGTATAGACCGACTCGGGCAGTACTTC. Translating it yields CASSIDRLGQYF.

This clone has a single count. The chain combines TRBV5-1 with TRBJ1-1, with D unresolved. There are 13 residues in the CDR3. CDR1 is SGHRS and CDR2 is YFSETQ in the germline V gene. The V gene lost 4 bases and the J gene lost 1 base, with 8 bases spanning the gap. The chain's CDR3 is CASSALGNTEAFF. In DNA, the CDR3 is TGCGCCAGCAGCGCCCTCGGGAACACTGAAGCTTTCTTT.

The chain has TRBV4-3 and TRBJ1-1; perhaps TRBD1 as D (6 bases). From germline, CDR1 is LGHNA and CDR2 YSLEER. The CDR3 sequence is 17 residues long. Trimming took off 0 bases at V and 1 base at J, with 15 bases between the two ends. CDR3 DNA sequence: TGCGCCAGCAGCCAAGAGACGTACAAGGGGGGGAACACTGAAGCTTTCTTT. This sequence encodes CASSQETYKGGNTEAFF.

The V and J genes are TRBV5-4 and TRBJ1-4; the match to TRBD1 covers 7 bases. The CDR3 runs 18 residues. Trimming took 0 bases from V and 12 from J; bases not matched to a gene: 20. The germline V gene encodes CDR1 SGHNT and CDR2 YYREEE (reference sequence). This chain's CDR3 is CASSLGSFGGGRTGELFF. CDR3 bases: TGTGCCAGCAGCTTGGGCTCGTTCGGAGGGGGCCGCACAGGGGAACTGTTTTTT.

This clone came up a few times. The chain carries TRBV15 and TRBJ1-6; D is perhaps TRBD1 (6 bases). CDR1 and CDR2 from the germline V gene are LNHNV and YYDKDF (reference sequence). The CDR3 runs to 14 residues. V lost 2 bases and J lost 7, with 9 bases in between. CDR3 sequence (DNA): TGTGCCACCAGCAGACGTGGGGGCAATTCACCCCTCCACTTT. Translated, it gives CATSRRGGNSPLHF.

The chain links TRBV3-1 (or the pseudogene TRBV3-2) to TRBJ1-3; tentative D call: TRBD1 (5 bases). Trimming left V 4 bases short and J 4 bases short, with 17 bases between. Germline assignment: CDR1 LGHDT and CDR2 YNNKEL (reference sequence). The CDR3 spans 16 residues. The CDR3, as DNA: TGTGCCAGCAGCCCGAGGCGACTCGACAGCGGAAACACCATATATTTT. The encoded protein is CASSPRRLDSGNTIYF.

The J gene is TRBJ1-5, the V gene TRBV7-9, with 10 bases matching TRBD1. The trim removed 5 bases at V and 0 bases at J, leaving 4 bases unmatched. Germline CDR1 and CDR2: SEHNR and FQNEAQ (reference sequence). This CDR3 is built from 16 residues. CDR3 coding DNA: TGTGCCAGCAGCATGGACAGGGGGTCTAGCAATCAGCCCCAGCATTTT. It is translated as CASSMDRGSSNQPQHF.

J is TRBJ1-2 and V is TRBV3-1 (or the pseudogene TRBV3-2); D is uncertain. V was shortened by 4 bases and J by 8 bases, with 11 bases between the two germline ends. Germline V CDR1 and CDR2: LGHDT, YNNKEL (reference sequence). This CDR3 contains 12 residues. This CDR3 reads CASSLRWEGYTF. CDR3 nucleotide sequence: TGTGCCAGCAGCCTTCGCTGGGAGGGCTACACCTTC.

The J gene is TRBJ2-3, the V gene TRBV19, with D perhaps matching TRBD2 (5 bases). CDR3 size: 16 residues. CDR1 and CDR2 (germline): LNHDA, SQIVND (reference sequence). Trimming took 4 bases from V and 0 from J, leaving 14 bases between them. The CDR3 protein is CASSTKSGSSTDTQYF. CDR3 DNA sequence: TGTGCCAGTAGTACAAAGAGCGGATCTAGCACAGATACGCAGTATTTT.

The chain recombines TRBV7-9 with TRBJ1-2; D gene ambiguous. This CDR3 region has 14 residues. Trimming took 1 base from V and 7 from J, leaving 13 bases between them. In germline, CDR1 is SEHNR, CDR2 FQNEAQ (reference sequence). This CDR3 reads CASSLGSGGTGYTF. CDR3 DNA: TGTGCCAGCAGCTTAGGCTCAGGCGGTACTGGCTACACCTTC. Full variable domain (outside the CDR3, taken from reference TRBV7-9 and TRBJ1-2): DTGVSQNPRHKITKRGQNVTFRCDPISEHNRLYWYRQTLGQGPEFLTYFQNEAQLEKSRLLSDRFSAERPKGSFSTLEIQRTEQGDSAMYLCASSLGSGGTGYTFGSGTRLTVV.

J is TRBJ2-7 and V is TRBV3-1 (or the pseudogene TRBV3-2); no firm D call. The CDR3 sequence is 13 residues long. Germline V CDR1 and CDR2: LGHDT, YNNKEL (reference sequence). V was cut by 1 base and J by 3 bases, with 7 bases left in between. The CDR3 is CASSQVNIYEQYF. The CDR3 DNA is TGTGCCAGCAGCCAAGTGAATATCTACGAGCAGTACTTC.

The rearrangement links TRBV9 to TRBJ1-2, with D hard to call. CDR1 is SGDLS and CDR2 is YYNGEE in the germline V gene. V was clipped by 0 bases and J by 5 bases, with 23 bases between them. This CDR3 has 18 residues. The CDR3 DNA reads as TGTGCCAGCAGCGTAGTACCCCAAAAGGGATTTGCCGATTATGGCTACACCTTC. It translates to CASSVVPQKGFADYGYTF. Full variable domain (rest looked up from reference TRBV9 and TRBJ1-2): DSGVTQTPKHLITATGQRVTLRCSPRSGDLSVYWYQQSLDQGLQFLIQYYNGEERAKGNILERFSAQQFPDLHSELNLSSLELGDSALYFCASSVVPQKGFADYGYTFGSGTRLTVV.

V gene TRBV19 combines with J gene TRBJ2-5; TRBD1 aligns across 9 bases. The CDR3 totals 15 residues. CDR1 is LNHDA and CDR2 is SQIVND in the germline V gene (reference sequence). With 5 bases clipped from V and 5 bases from J, the junction kept 9 bases outside the gene matches. The CDR3 DNA sequence: TGTGCCAGTAGTGCCGGGACAGGGAGTCTGGAGACCCAGTACTTC. Translation gives CASSAGTGSLETQYF.

This clone was counted a single time. The CDR3 DNA sequence: TGTGCCAGCAGCTCGACACTACCGAACACTGAAGCTTTCTTT. Its protein is CASSSTLPNTEAFF. J is TRBJ1-1 and V is TRBV7-6; D not certain. V lost 4 bases and J 1 base, leaving 10 bases between the germline ends. Germline lookup yields CDR1 SGHVS and CDR2 FNYEAQ. The CDR3 sequence is 14 residues long.

This chain connects TRBV12-5 to TRBJ2-5; D is possibly TRBD2 (7 bases). This CDR3 has 11 residues. In germline, CDR1 is LGHNT, CDR2 FRNRAP. Trimming pared 4 bases from V and 9 bases from J, leaving 9 bases between. The DNA for the CDR3 is TGTGCTAGTGGTTGGGAGGGGGCCCAGTACTTC. Translated: CASGWEGAQYF.

The V call is TRBV29-1, the J call TRBJ2-2, with D possibly matching TRBD2 (7 bases). This CDR3 is 15 amino acids long. Germline V gene data show CDR1 as SQVTM and CDR2 as ANQGSEA. The V end was cut by 0 bases, the J end by 7 bases, with 15 bases between. The CDR3 protein is CSVEDQGGGHGELFF. The CDR3 bases are TGCAGCGTTGAAGATCAAGGCGGGGGACACGGGGAGCTGTTTTTT.

This sequence joins TRBV6-4 and TRBJ2-2, with 13 nucleotides matching TRBD2. V lost 0 bases to trimming and J lost 9 bases; unmatched junction nucleotides: 4. CDR1 is MRHNA and CDR2 is SNTAGT in the germline V gene. This CDR3 region has 16 residues. The chain's CDR3 is CASSDSLAGGPRELFF. CDR3 nucleotide sequence: TGTGCCAGCAGTGACTCACTAGCGGGAGGGCCCAGGGAGCTGTTTTTT.